Listed below are T cell receptor beta chains from one sample, sequenced in a study of cytomegalovirus exposure and HLA in healthy donors. Clones were sequenced by immunoSEQ multiplex PCR, and TCRdb holds only the in-frame ones, with some missing. The sample includes some 84,000 clones, more than 50% seen only once; the top ten take approximately 15%. Sequencing input: PBMCs. Receptors originate from a woman between 40 and 55 years old in good health and CMV-seropositive. Both conserved end residues are part of each CDR3. D genes are given only for firm matches. Expanded clones get a size class; other rows say once, few or many, or leave the size out.

D: TRBD2
V: TRBV9
size: .
J: TRBJ2-3
DNA: TGTGCCAGCAGCGTAGCCGCGGGGCTAGCGGGTAGCACAGATACGCAGTATTTT
CDR3: CASSVAAGLAGSTDTQYF

D: TRBD1
V: TRBV6-5
size: .
J: TRBJ1-4
DNA: TGTGCCAGCAGAACAGGGGTGAGAGAAAAACTGTTTTTT
CDR3: CASRTGVREKLFF

D: .
V: TRBV27
size: .
J: TRBJ1-3
DNA: TGTGCCAGCAGTCCCGACTGGAGCTCTGGAAACACCATATATTTT
CDR3: CASSPDWSSGNTIYF

D: TRBD1
V: TRBV15
size: .
J: TRBJ2-7
DNA: TGTGCCACCAGCATGGGTTTGGGACAGGTCAACGAGCAGTACTTC
CDR3: CATSMGLGQVNEQYF

D: TRBD1
V: TRBV6-1
size: few
J: TRBJ1-4
DNA: TGTGCCAGCAGGGACAGGGGGGCCCCTTATGAAAAACTGTTTTTT
CDR3: CASRDRGAPYEKLFF

D: .
V: TRBV2
size: .
J: TRBJ2-2
DNA: TGTGCCAGTATAGCGACGAACACCGGGGAGCTGTTTTTT
CDR3: CASIATNTGELFF

D: TRBD1
V: TRBV7-9
size: .
J: TRBJ1-2
DNA: TGTGCCAGCAGCTCACAGGGGAGTGGCTACACCTTC
CDR3: CASSSQGSGYTF

D: TRBD1
V: TRBV10-3
size: .
J: TRBJ1-3
DNA: TGTGCCATCAGTGATGGGGGGACAGCTAGGGAAAACACCATATATTTT
CDR3: CAISDGGTARENTIYF

D: TRBD1
V: TRBV5-6
size: few
J: TRBJ1-2
DNA: TGTGCCAGCAGTTGGGAGCAGGGGGGACAGAACTATGGCTACACCTTC
CDR3: CASSWEQGGQNYGYTF

D: TRBD1
V: TRBV28
size: few
J: TRBJ1-2
DNA: TGTGCCAGCAGTTTATGGGGGACAGAGTCGTATGGCTACACCTTC
CDR3: CASSLWGTESYGYTF

D: TRBD1
V: TRBV4-3
size: few
J: TRBJ1-1
DNA: TGCGCCAGCAGCCACCCTGGGACAGCCGAAGCTTTCTTT
CDR3: CASSHPGTAEAFF

D: TRBD1
V: TRBV2
size: .
J: TRBJ1-4
DNA: TGTGCCACACGGACAGGGGGCCTTATTGCAACTAATGAAAAACTGTTTTTT
CDR3: CATRTGGLIATNEKLFF

D: TRBD1
V: TRBV18
size: .
J: TRBJ1-1
DNA: TGTGCCAGCTCAAAAGACAGGGATGCTACTGAAGCTTTCTTT
CDR3: CASSKDRDATEAFF

D: TRBD1
V: TRBV28
size: few
J: TRBJ1-5
DNA: TGTGCCAGCAGCCTGACAGGGAATCAGCCCCAGCATTTT
CDR3: CASSLTGNQPQHF

D: .
V: TRBV28
size: .
J: TRBJ1-1
DNA: TGTGCCAGCAGCGGAAACAGTTACACTGAAGCTTTCTTT
CDR3: CASSGNSYTEAFF

D: TRBD1
V: TRBV6-5
size: .
J: TRBJ1-1
DNA: TGTGCCAGCAGCCCCGGGACAGTGAACACTGAAGCTTTCTTT
CDR3: CASSPGTVNTEAFF

D: .
V: TRBV7-2
size: .
J: TRBJ1-2
DNA: TGTGCCAGCAGCTTAGTCTTTGGGGGGTCTAACTATGGCTACACCTTC
CDR3: CASSLVFGGSNYGYTF

D: TRBD2
V: TRBV5-1
size: .
J: TRBJ2-6
DNA: TGCGCCAGCAGCTTGTTCGGGGGGGCCGGGGCCAACGTCCTGACTTTC
CDR3: CASSLFGGAGANVLTF

D: TRBD1
V: TRBV5-4
size: .
J: TRBJ2-2
DNA: TGTGCCAGCAGCCCTGACAGGGCGGCCGGGGAGCTGTTTTTT
CDR3: CASSPDRAAGELFF

D: TRBD1
V: TRBV5-4
size: .
J: TRBJ1-2
DNA: TGTGCCAGCAGCCGGGACAGGGGCTATGGCTACACCTTC
CDR3: CASSRDRGYGYTF

D: .
V: TRBV29-1
size: .
J: TRBJ1-1
DNA: TGCAGCGTTGGAGATAAGCGGACAGATGAAGCTTTCTTT
CDR3: CSVGDKRTDEAFF

D: .
V: TRBV7-9
size: .
J: TRBJ2-3
DNA: TGTGCCAGCAGCTTAGAAGGGAGCGATACGCAGTATTTT
CDR3: CASSLEGSDTQYF

D: TRBD1
V: TRBV7-2
size: .
J: TRBJ2-3
DNA: TGTGCCAGCAGCACCAGACCGGGACAGGGAAGGAATACGCAGTATTTT
CDR3: CASSTRPGQGRNTQYF

D: .
V: TRBV4-2
size: .
J: TRBJ1-1
DNA: TGTGCCAGCAGCCCCGAAACTCGGGGGAGGGACACTGAAGCTTTCTTT
CDR3: CASSPETRGRDTEAFF

D: .
V: TRBV6-1
size: .
J: TRBJ2-1
DNA: TGTGCCAGCAGGGTCGACAGGAGCTCCTACAATGAGCAGTTCTTC
CDR3: CASRVDRSSYNEQFF

D: .
V: TRBV18
size: few
J: TRBJ1-1
DNA: TGTGCCAGCTCACCGATCGGACTGAGCTTGAACACTGAAGCTTTCTTT
CDR3: CASSPIGLSLNTEAFF